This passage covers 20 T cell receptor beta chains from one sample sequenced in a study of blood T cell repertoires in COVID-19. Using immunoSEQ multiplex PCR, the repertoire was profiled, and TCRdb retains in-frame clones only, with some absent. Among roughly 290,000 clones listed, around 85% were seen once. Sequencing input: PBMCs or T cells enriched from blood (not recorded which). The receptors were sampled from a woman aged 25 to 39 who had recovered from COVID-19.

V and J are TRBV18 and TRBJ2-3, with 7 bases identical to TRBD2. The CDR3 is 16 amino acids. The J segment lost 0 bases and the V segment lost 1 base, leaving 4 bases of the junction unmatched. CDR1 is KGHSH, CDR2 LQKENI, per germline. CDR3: CASSPRLALSTDTQYF. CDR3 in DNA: TGTGCCAGCTCACCACGACTAGCTCTTAGCACAGATACGCAGTATTTT.

CDR3 nucleotides: TGTGCCAGCAGTCATAACAGGGAAGGAGGCTACACCTTC. It codes for CASSHNREGGYTF. The J gene is TRBJ1-2, the V gene TRBV12-3 or TRBV12-4, with D possibly being TRBD1 (6 bases). The CDR3 consists of 13 residues. The V and J ends lost 5 bases and 8 bases respectively, with 15 bases between them.

DNA of the CDR3: TGTGCCATCAGTGAGTCGAGGGGGCTAACTGAAGCTTTCTTT. Translated: CAISESRGLTEAFF. The chain uses TRBV10-3 and TRBJ1-1, with TRBD1 matching 7 bases. Germline assignment: CDR1 ENHRY and CDR2 SYGVKD. The CDR3 is 14 amino acids. V was clipped by 0 bases and J by 5 bases; unmatched bases: 3.

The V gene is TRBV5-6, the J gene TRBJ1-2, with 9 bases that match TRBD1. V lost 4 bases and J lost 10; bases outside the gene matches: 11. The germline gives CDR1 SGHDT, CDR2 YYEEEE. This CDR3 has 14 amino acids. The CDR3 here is CASSRNRGQETYTF. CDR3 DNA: TGTGCCAGCAGCCGGAACAGGGGGCAGGAGACCTACACCTTC. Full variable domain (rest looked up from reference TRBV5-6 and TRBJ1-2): DAGVTQSPTHLIKTRGQQVTLRCSPKSGHDTVSWYQQALGQGPQFIFQYYEEEERQRGNFPDRFSGHQFPNYSSELNVNALLLGDSALYLCASSRNRGQETYTFGSGTRLTVV.

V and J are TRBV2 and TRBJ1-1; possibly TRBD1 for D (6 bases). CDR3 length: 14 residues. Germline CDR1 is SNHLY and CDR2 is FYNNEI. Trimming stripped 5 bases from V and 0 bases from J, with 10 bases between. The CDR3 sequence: CASSYRALNTEAFF. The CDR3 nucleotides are TGTGCCAGCAGTTACAGGGCTTTGAACACTGAAGCTTTCTTT.

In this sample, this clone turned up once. CDR3 coding DNA: TGTGCCAGCTCACCAACGGAGAGTCAGCCCCAGCATTTT. Translation gives CASSPTESQPQHF. The chain recombines TRBV18 with TRBJ1-5; no clear D gene. Germline CDR1 and CDR2: KGHSH and LQKENI. This CDR3 region has 13 residues. V lost 2 bases and J 6 bases, leaving 8 bases between the germline ends.

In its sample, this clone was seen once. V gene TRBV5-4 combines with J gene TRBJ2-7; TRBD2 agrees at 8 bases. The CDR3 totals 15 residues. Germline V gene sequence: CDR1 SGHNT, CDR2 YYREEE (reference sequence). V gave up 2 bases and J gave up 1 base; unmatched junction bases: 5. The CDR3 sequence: CASSFGAGESYEQYF. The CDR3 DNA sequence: TGTGCCAGCAGCTTTGGAGCGGGGGAGTCCTACGAGCAGTACTTC.

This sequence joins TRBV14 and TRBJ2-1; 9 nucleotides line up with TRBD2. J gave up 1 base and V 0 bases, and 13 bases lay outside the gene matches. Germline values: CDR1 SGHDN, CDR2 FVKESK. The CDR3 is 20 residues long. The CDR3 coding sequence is TGTGCCAGCAGCCAAGATACGCTAGCGGGACGAATCTTATCCTACAATGAGCAGTTCTTC. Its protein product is CASSQDTLAGRILSYNEQFF.

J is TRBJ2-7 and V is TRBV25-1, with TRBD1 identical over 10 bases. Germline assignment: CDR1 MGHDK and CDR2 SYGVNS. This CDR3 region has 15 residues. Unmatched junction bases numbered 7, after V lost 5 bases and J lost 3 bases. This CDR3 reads CASSQPGQGLYEQYF. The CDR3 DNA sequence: TGTGCCAGCAGTCAACCGGGACAGGGGCTCTACGAGCAGTACTTC.

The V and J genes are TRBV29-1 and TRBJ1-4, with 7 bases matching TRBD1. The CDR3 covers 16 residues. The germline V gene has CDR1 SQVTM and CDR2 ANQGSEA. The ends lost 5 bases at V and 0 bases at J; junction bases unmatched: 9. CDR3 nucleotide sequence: TGCAGCGTTAAGAGGACAGGCAGAGCAACTAATGAAAAACTGTTTTTT. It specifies CSVKRTGRATNEKLFF.

In DNA form, the CDR3 reads TGCGCCAGCAGCTTGCCCGACAGGGGGCATCCCTACGAGCAGTACTTC. This codes for CASSLPDRGHPYEQYF. The chain is built from TRBV5-1 and TRBJ2-7; the match to TRBD1 covers 10 bases. Germline CDR1 SGHRS, CDR2 YFSETQ. Unmatched junction bases numbered 6, after V lost 1 base and J lost 2 bases. This CDR3 has 16 amino acids.

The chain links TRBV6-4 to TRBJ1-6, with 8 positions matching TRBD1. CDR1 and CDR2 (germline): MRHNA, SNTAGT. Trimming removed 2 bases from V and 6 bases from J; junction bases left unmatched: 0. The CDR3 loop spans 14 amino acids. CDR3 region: CASSDDRGNSPLHF. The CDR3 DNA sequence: TGTGCCAGCAGTGACGACAGGGGTAATTCACCCCTCCACTTT.

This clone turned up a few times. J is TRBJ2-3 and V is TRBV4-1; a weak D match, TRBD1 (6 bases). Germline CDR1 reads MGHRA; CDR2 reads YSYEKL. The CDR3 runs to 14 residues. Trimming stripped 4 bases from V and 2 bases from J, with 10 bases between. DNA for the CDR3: TGCGCCAGCAGCCGTGGGGGCAACACAGATACGCAGTATTTT. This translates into CASSRGGNTDTQYF.

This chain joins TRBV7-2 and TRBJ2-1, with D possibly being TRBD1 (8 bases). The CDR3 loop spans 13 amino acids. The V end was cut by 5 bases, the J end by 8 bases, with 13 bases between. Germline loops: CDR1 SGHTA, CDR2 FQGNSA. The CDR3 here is CASSHRGGDEQFF. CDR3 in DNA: TGTGCCAGCAGCCACAGGGGGGGAGATGAGCAGTTCTTC.

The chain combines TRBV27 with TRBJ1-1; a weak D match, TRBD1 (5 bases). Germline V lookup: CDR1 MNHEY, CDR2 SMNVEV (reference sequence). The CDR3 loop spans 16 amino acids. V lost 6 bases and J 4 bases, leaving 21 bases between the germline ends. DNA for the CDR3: TGTGCCAGCAGCAGTTTGTGGGGGGTGGGGCCCACTGAAGCTTTCTTT. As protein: CASSSLWGVGPTEAFF.

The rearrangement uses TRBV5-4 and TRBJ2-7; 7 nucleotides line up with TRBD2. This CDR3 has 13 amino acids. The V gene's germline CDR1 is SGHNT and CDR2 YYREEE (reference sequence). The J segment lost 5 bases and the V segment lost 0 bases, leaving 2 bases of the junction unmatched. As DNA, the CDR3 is TGTGCCAGCAGCTTGGCGGGGGGAGACGAGCAGTACTTC. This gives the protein CASSLAGGDEQYF. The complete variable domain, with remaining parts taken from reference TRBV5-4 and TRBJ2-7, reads ETGVTQSPTHLIKTRGQQVTLRCSSQSGHNTVSWYQQALGQGPQFIFQYYREEENGRGNFPPRFSGLQFPNYSSELNVNALELDDSALYLCASSLAGGDEQYFGPGTRLTVT.

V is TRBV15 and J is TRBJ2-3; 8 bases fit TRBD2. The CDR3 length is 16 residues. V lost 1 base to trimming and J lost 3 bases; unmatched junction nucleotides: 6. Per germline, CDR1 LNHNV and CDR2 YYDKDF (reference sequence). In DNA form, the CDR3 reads TGTGCCACCAGCAGAGTGAAGGGACTAGGTACAGATACGCAGTATTTT. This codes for CATSRVKGLGTDTQYF.

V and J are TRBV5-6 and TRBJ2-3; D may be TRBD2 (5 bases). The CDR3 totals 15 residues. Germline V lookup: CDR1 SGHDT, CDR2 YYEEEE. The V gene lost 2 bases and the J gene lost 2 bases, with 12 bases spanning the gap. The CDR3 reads CASSFAGPITDTQYF. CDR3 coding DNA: TGTGCCAGCAGCTTCGCGGGTCCGATCACAGATACGCAGTATTTT.

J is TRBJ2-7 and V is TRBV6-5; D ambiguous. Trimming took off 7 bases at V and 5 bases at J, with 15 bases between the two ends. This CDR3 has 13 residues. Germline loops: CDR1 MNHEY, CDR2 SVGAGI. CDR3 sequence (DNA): TGTGCCAGCAAAAACAATCGATTGAACGAGCAGTACTTC. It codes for CASKNNRLNEQYF.

CDR3 protein: CASRNRGRGDQETQYF. The CDR3 DNA reads TGTGCCAGTAGGAACCGAGGCAGGGGGGACCAAGAGACCCAGTACTTC. The chain joins TRBV19 to TRBJ2-5; a weak D match, TRBD1 (7 bases). The CDR3 is 16 amino acids. V lost 6 bases to trimming and J lost 0 bases, with 17 bases between them. Germline assignment: CDR1 LNHDA and CDR2 SQIVND (reference sequence). Full variable domain (remainder filled in from reference TRBV19 and TRBJ2-5): DGGITQSPKYLFRKEGQNVTLSCEQNLNHDAMYWYRQDPGQGLRLIYYSQIVNDFQKGDIAEGYSVSREKKESFPLTVTSAQKNPTAFYLCASRNRGRGDQETQYFGPGTRLLVL.